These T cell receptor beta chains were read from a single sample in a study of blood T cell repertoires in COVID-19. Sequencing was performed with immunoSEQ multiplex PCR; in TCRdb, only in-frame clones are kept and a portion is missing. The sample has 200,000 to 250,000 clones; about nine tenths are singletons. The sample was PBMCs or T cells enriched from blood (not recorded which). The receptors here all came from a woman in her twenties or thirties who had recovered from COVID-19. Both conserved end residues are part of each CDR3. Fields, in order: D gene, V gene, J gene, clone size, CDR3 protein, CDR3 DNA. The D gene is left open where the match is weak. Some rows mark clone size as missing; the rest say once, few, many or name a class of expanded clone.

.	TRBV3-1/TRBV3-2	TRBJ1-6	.	CASSQVGGGSDSPLHF	TGTGCCAGCAGCCAAGTGGGGGGGGGATCGGATTCACCCCTCCACTTT
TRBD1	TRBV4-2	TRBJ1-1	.	CASSHNTGGGNTEAFF	TGTGCCAGCAGCCACAACACAGGGGGAGGGAACACTGAAGCTTTCTTT
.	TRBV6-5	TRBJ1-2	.	CASTKGGGGFYGYTF	TGTGCCAGCACCAAGGGAGGGGGAGGTTTCTATGGCTACACCTTC
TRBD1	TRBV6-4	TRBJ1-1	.	CASSDETGMGVNTEAFF	TGTGCCAGCAGTGACGAGACAGGGATGGGAGTGAACACTGAAGCTTTCTTT
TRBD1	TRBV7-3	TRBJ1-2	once	CASSLSQDRVGYTF	TGTGCCAGCAGCTTATCGCAGGACAGGGTTGGCTACACCTTC
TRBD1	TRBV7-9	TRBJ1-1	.	CASSQQGSTEAFF	TGTGCCAGCAGCCAACAGGGGTCGACTGAAGCTTTCTTT
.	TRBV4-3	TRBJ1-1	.	CASSQDRQNTEAFF	TGCGCCAGCAGCCAGGACAGACAGAACACTGAAGCTTTCTTT
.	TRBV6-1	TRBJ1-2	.	CASSEGRDTHYGYTF	TGTGCCAGCAGTGAAGGAAGGGACACCCACTATGGCTACACCTTC
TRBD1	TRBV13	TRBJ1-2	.	CASSPETTGATYGYTF	TGTGCCAGCAGCCCCGAAACGACAGGGGCGACCTATGGCTACACCTTC
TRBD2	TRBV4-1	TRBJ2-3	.	CASSQDSLAGSTDTQYF	TGCGCCAGCAGCCAAGATTCCCTAGCGGGAAGCACAGATACGCAGTATTTT
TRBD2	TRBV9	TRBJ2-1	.	CASSVGTSGGANEQFF	TGTGCCAGCAGCGTAGGGACTAGCGGGGGGGCCAATGAGCAGTTCTTC
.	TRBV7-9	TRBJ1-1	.	CASSLVPGHLTEAFF	TGTGCCAGCAGCTTAGTTCCAGGGCATCTCACTGAAGCTTTCTTT
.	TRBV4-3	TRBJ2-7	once	CASSQDSSGRTYEQYF	TGCGCCAGCAGCCAAGATTCGAGCGGGCGAACCTACGAGCAGTACTTC
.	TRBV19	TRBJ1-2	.	CASSMLVGARGYTF	TGTGCCAGTAGTATGTTGGTAGGCGCCAGGGGCTACACCTTC
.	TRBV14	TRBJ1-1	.	CASSQNRNTEAFF	TGTGCCAGCAGCCAGAATAGGAACACTGAAGCTTTCTTT
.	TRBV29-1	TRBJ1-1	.	CSVRRGNTEAFF	TGCAGCGTGCGCAGGGGTAACACTGAAGCTTTCTTT
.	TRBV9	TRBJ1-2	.	CASSVGVPGAYYGYTF	TGTGCCAGCAGCGTAGGAGTCCCTGGGGCCTACTATGGCTACACCTTC
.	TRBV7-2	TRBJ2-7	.	CASSSGWTYEQYF	TGTGCCAGCAGCTCGGGATGGACCTACGAGCAGTACTTC
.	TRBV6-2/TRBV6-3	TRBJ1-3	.	CASSSTFIGNTIYF	TGTGCCAGCAGTTCGACATTCATTGGAAACACCATATATTTT
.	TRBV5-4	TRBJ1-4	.	CASSLRGGNEKLFF	TGTGCCAGCAGCTTGAGAGGGGGTAATGAAAAACTGTTTTTT
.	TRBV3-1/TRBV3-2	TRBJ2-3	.	CASSQLGQSSTDTQYF	TGTGCCAGCAGCCAACTAGGACAGTCTAGCACAGATACGCAGTATTTT
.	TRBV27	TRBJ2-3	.	CASSPGVRNADTQYF	TGTGCCAGCAGTCCAGGGGTTAGGAATGCAGATACGCAGTATTTT
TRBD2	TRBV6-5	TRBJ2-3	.	CASKRGVRDTQYF	TGTGCCAGCAAGCGGGGGGTTAGAGATACGCAGTATTTT
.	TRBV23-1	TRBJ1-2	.	CASTGGYTF	TGCGCCAGCACAGGGGGCTACACCTTC
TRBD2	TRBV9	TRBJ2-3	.	CASSRSGGRADTQYF	TGTGCCAGCAGTCGTAGCGGGGGGCGGGCGGATACGCAGTATTTT
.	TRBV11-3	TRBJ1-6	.	CASSFRPEGSPLHF	TGTGCCAGCAGCTTCCGCCCCGAGGGTTCACCCCTCCACTTT
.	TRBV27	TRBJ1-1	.	CASSRQKMNTEAFF	TGTGCCAGCAGTAGACAGAAAATGAACACTGAAGCTTTCTTT
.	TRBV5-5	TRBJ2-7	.	CASSLLTGAGTEQYF	TGTGCCAGCAGCTTATTGACAGGAGCCGGTACGGAGCAGTACTTC
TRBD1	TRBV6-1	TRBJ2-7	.	CASSTPGQGSYEQYF	TGTGCCAGCAGTACTCCGGGACAGGGTTCCTACGAGCAGTACTTC
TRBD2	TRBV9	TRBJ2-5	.	CASSPRGDGGARETQYF	TGTGCCAGCAGCCCCCGAGGGGACGGGGGGGCCAGGGAGACCCAGTACTTC
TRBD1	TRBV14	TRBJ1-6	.	CASSYRGDSPLHF	TGTGCCAGCAGCTACAGGGGTGATTCACCCCTCCACTTT
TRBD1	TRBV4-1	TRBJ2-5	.	CASSQERLGQGSYQETQYF	TGCGCCAGCAGCCAAGAGAGACTCGGACAGGGGTCGTACCAAGAGACCCAGTACTTC
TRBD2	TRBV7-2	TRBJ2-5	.	CASSLVRGGHETQYF	TGTGCCAGCAGCTTAGTCCGGGGGGGCCACGAGACCCAGTACTTC
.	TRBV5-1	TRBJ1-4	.	CASSLDSGFDEKLFF	TGCGCCAGCAGCTTGGATTCCGGGTTTGATGAAAAACTGTTTTTT
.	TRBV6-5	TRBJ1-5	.	CASSWSQYNQPQHF	TGTGCCAGCAGTTGGAGTCAGTACAATCAGCCCCAGCATTTT
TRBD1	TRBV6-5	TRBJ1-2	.	CASSYSLTRGVGYTF	TGTGCCAGCAGTTACTCGTTAACCAGGGGGGTCGGCTACACCTTC
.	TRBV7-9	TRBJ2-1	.	CASSLAPGGVYNEQFF	TGTGCCAGCAGCTTAGCTCCGGGCGGGGTCTACAATGAGCAGTTCTTC
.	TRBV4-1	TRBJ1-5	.	CASSGGYGGSVVWNQPQHF	TGCGCCAGCAGCGGGGGATATGGGGGGTCAGTGGTCTGGAATCAGCCCCAGCATTTT
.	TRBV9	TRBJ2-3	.	CASSPGPRRPSTDTQYF	TGTGCCAGCAGCCCTGGGCCCCGACGTCCTAGCACAGATACGCAGTATTTT
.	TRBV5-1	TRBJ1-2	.	CASSLPGDGYTF	TGCGCCAGCAGCTTGCCAGGGGATGGCTACACCTTC
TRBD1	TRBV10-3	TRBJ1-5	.	CAISGGTDQPQHF	TGTGCCATCAGTGGGGGGACAGATCAGCCCCAGCATTTT
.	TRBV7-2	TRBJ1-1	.	CASILELRTEAFF	TGTGCCAGCATCTTAGAATTGCGGACTGAAGCTTTCTTT
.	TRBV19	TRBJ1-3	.	CASSPRGTVGNTIYF	TGTGCCAGTAGTCCTCGCGGGACGGTTGGAAACACCATATATTTT
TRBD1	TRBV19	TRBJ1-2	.	CASSLSPLRTGVYYGYTF	TGTGCCAGTAGCCTATCTCCCCTTCGGACAGGAGTTTACTATGGCTACACCTTC
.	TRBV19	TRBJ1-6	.	CASNPTGADNSPLHF	TGTGCCAGTAACCCAACAGGCGCTGATAATTCACCCCTCCACTTT
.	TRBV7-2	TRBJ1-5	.	CASSIPGEGNQPQHF	TGTGCCAGCAGCATCCCTGGGGAGGGCAATCAGCCCCAGCATTTT
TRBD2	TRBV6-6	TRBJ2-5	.	CASSYRAGHSGETQYF	TGTGCCAGCAGTTACCGAGCGGGGCACAGTGGGGAGACCCAGTACTTC
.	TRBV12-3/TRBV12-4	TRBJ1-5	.	CASSRRFNQPQHF	TGTGCCAGCAGTCGGCGGTTCAATCAGCCCCAGCATTTT
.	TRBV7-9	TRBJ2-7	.	CASSLPTGTYEQYF	TGTGCCAGCAGCTTACCGACAGGAACTTACGAGCAGTACTTC
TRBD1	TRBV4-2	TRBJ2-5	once	CASSQRSYIGTGGETQYF	TGTGCCAGCAGCCAGCGGAGTTACATAGGGACAGGGGGGGAGACCCAGTACTTC
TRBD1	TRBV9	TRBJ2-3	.	CASSNRDRVTDTQYF	TGTGCCAGCAGCAACCGGGACAGGGTAACAGATACGCAGTATTTT
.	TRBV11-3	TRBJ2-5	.	CASSLARQETQYF	TGTGCCAGCAGCTTAGCGAGGCAAGAGACCCAGTACTTC
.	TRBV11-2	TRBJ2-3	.	CASSPGADTQYF	TGTGCCAGCAGCCCCGGGGCAGATACGCAGTATTTT
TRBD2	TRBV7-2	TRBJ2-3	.	CASSLDLAGTTDTQYF	TGTGCCAGCAGCTTAGACCTAGCGGGGACCACAGATACGCAGTATTTT
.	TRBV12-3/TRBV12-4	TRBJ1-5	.	CASSWAANQPQHF	TGTGCCAGCAGTTGGGCCGCTAATCAGCCCCAGCATTTT